This entry is about one TCR beta chain. The data originate from a study of blood T cell repertoires in COVID-19. Study as a whole: Material from acute and convalescent COVID-19 was sourced from the United States, Italy and Spain.

Original handling: By means of reference gene primer amplification, nucleated cell counts were estimated. Measured with immunoSEQ multiplex PCR; TCRdb has only the in-frame clones, and not every one. The V and J calls and clone size were taken over from that table, and D and trimming were inferred from the DNA. This table holds approximately 240,000 clones, 80% to 95% found once. Germline CDR1 is MNHEY and CDR2 is SMNVEV (reference sequence). The CDR3 extends over 14 amino acids. The trim removed 6 bases at V and 4 bases at J, leaving 7 bases unmatched. The receptor's source is a young woman who had recovered from COVID-19. This chain joins TRBV27 and TRBJ1-2; 8 nucleotides agree with TRBD1. Specimen: PBMCs or T cells enriched from blood (not recorded which). The CDR3 sequence: CASRRTGSAYGYTF. The CDR3 nucleotides read TGTGCCAGCAGGAGGACAGGGTCGGCCTATGGCTACACCTTC.